This record looks at one T cell receptor (beta chain) sequence and its context. Its antigen is still unknown. These data originate in a study of early T cells in non-severe SARS-CoV-2 infection. For the study at large: It was bulk RNA from unsorted whole blood that was sequenced, and the chains were unpaired.

Findings and caveats of the study: Missing private and CD4 specificities, VDJdb matching favored anti-spike CD8 responses.

Germline V gives CDR1 SGHAT, CDR2 FQNNGV. The CDR3 has 14 amino acids. The V and J ends lost 5 bases and 1 base respectively, with 11 bases between them. Separate cDNA molecules each had unique molecular identifiers attached to them. TCRdb fed the 5' RACE reads into MiXCR, producing one record per CDR3 protein. The sample consists of around 39,000 distinct CDR3 sequences, roughly 5.7% of them appearing once. The sequences come from whole blood, collected at baseline. The TCR sequence derives from an adult who was a healthcare worker with PCR-confirmed SARS-CoV-2 infection or an uninfected control (not recorded which). The chain carries TRBV11-2 and TRBJ2-5; D is undetermined. CDR3 sequence (DNA): TGTGCCAGCAGCATCGGAGTCCCCCAAGAGACCCAGTACTTC. It codes for CASSIGVPQETQYF.